This T cell receptor (beta chain) appears in the sequencing data of a study of shared clonotypes between healthy human individuals. About this clone: Its antigen is currently unknown.

Per the germline V gene, CDR1 is SGHAT and CDR2 is FQNNGV. Between the trimmed V and J ends, which lost 5 bases and 1 base, there was a span of 15 bases. The CDR3 spans 15 residues. Donors comprised healthy HIV-negative adults lacking recent acute infections or vaccinations. The protocol was immunoSEQ multiplex PCR, while the TCRdb copy is restricted to in-frame clones and leaves out a portion. Among just over 2,000,000 clones listed, over 85% were seen once. Notes on the study in general: Sequencing depth was predicted to influence how clonotypes are shared among donors. What naive subsets generally showed was a larger estimated richness than memory subsets showed.

The sequence was collected from a man aged 18-30 years in good health. The chain combines TRBV11-2 with TRBJ2-7; D remains ambiguous. Sequenced: naive CD4+ T cells sorted from blood. Subset: CD45RA+ positively selected. CDR3 nucleotides: TGTGCCAGCAGCCCCTTTTCGGTCCGATCCTACGAGCAGTACTTC. Encoded protein: CASSPFSVRSYEQYF.